This T cell receptor (beta chain) was sequenced in a study of blood T cell repertoires in COVID-19. Study at large: Some COVID-19 samples were acute and others convalescent; all came from the United States, Italy and Spain. PBMCs, B-cell-depleted T cells, or T cells were the source of the cDNA or gDNA that made up the material.

In the original processing: Quantification of nucleated cells was approximated via reference gene primer amplification. The repertoire was sequenced with immunoSEQ multiplex PCR; TCRdb's copy has only in-frame clones and lacks some. That table furnishes V, J and clone size, whereas the DNA furnished D and trimming. The table has 120,000 to 150,000 clones, 75% to 85% seen once. The CDR3 is made up of 13 amino acids. In germline, CDR1 is SGHNT, CDR2 YYREEE (reference sequence). Trimming shortened V by 0 bases and J by 2 bases, and 5 bases separated the two germline ends. The chain uses TRBV5-4 and TRBJ1-1, with no clear D. This clonotype originated in a human donor with acute or convalescent COVID-19. The donor label of this sample is uncertain. Specimen: peripheral blood. CDR3 in DNA: TGTGCCAGCAGCTTGGACTCCAACACTGAAGCTTTCTTT. This sequence encodes CASSLDSNTEAFF.